This T cell receptor beta chain stems from a study of shared clonotypes between healthy human individuals. Study-wide findings and caveats: The generation probabilities recorded for non-shared clonotypes fell below those of clonotypes shared by all four donors. Of the naive CD4 clonotypes, roughly 5.2% were shared across four donors.

Participating donors were healthy, HIV-negative adults free of recent acute infections or vaccinations. As concerns this clone: As yet, its antigen is unknown.

An approximately 200 ng quantity of DNA, 25,000 to 30,000 T cell genomes, went into the sorted-subset replicate PCRs. Libraries were prepared by immunoSEQ multiplex PCR; TCRdb keeps only in-frame clonotypes and omits some of them. Among 2 million to 2.5 million clones listed, 90% to 97% were seen once. CDR3 length: 14 amino acids. With V trimmed by 1 base and J by 4 bases, 3 bases remained unmatched. Germline assignment: CDR1 GTSNPN and CDR2 SVGIG (reference sequence). The receptor was isolated from a man between 18 and 29 years old in good health. V usage is TRBV30 and J usage is TRBJ1-3; the match to TRBD1 covers 8 bases. Sequenced: naive CD4+ T cells sorted from blood. Subset given: CD45RA+ positively selected. The CDR3 protein is CAWSEQGGGNTIYF. CDR3 bases: TGTGCCTGGAGTGAACAGGGGGGGGGAAACACCATATATTTT.